Given below is one TCR beta chain in context. Its antigen is not known. These data come from a study of beta chain features in type 1 diabetes. Regarding the study as a whole: In every one of the four CD4+ subsets, TCRB CDR3s were moderately but significantly shorter in Type 1 diabetes patients. Unsettled here was the matter of whether HLA type influences TCRB rearrangement. Reduced insertions and increased deletions marked VDJ junctions in type 1 diabetes patients.

Expressed TCRB transcripts were sequenced because the entire RNA isolate underwent reverse transcription. Profiled with immunoSEQ multiplex PCR; TCRdb holds only in-frame clones, not every one. The sample has over 20,000 clones; under 50% are singletons. Sorting of CD4+ naive, central memory, regulatory and stem cell-like memory cells was performed via CD45RO/CCR7/CD25/CD127/CD95/CD27. The V end lost 1 base, the J end lost 5 bases, and 12 bases lay between the germline ends. The CDR3 contains 15 residues. CDR1 is SGHTA, CDR2 FQGNSA, per germline. The sample taken for sequencing was stem cell memory CD4+ T cells from blood. The receptor's source is a man aged 25 to 40 with type 1 diabetes. The J gene is TRBJ1-3, the V gene TRBV7-2, with D hard to call. CDR3 in amino acids: CASSLDGRPRNTIYF. DNA for the CDR3: TGTGCCAGCAGCTTAGACGGCAGGCCTCGAAACACCATATATTTT.